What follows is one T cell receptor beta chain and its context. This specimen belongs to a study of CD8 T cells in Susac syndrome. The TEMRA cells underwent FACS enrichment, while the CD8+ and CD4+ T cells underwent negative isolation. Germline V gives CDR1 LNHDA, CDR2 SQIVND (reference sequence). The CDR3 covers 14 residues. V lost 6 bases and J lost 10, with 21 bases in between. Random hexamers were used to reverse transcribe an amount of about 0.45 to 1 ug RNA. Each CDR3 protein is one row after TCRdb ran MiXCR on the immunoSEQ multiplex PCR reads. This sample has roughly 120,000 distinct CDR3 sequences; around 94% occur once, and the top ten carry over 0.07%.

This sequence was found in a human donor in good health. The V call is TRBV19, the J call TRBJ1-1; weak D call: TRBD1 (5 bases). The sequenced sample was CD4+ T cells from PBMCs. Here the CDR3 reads CASSRDGAQAGAFF. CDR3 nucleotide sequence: TGTGCCAGTAGCAGGGACGGGGCGCAGGCGGGAGCTTTCTTT. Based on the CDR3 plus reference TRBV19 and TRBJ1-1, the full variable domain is DGGITQSPKYLFRKEGQNVTLSCEQNLNHDAMYWYRQDPGQGLRLIYYSQIVNDFQKGDIAEGYSVSREKKESFPLTVTSAQKNPTAFYLCASSRDGAQAGAFFGQGTRLTVV.